The T cell receptor (beta chain) described here comes from a study of neurological immune-mediated disorders. Study-wide points: The absence of any CDR3 amino acid sequence shared by expanded clones across subjects suggests that repertoires were private in all groups.

Time point defined: technical triplicate 2. Source material was 2 million unsorted PBMCs, stored at -80 °C in RNAlater. The authors produced cDNA by 5'RACE using 10-nucleotide random UMIs. In every sequencing run, more than 180 million TCR-beta sequences were generated from 15-18 subjects. TCRdb reprocessed the 5' RACE reads via MiXCR and lists one record per CDR3 protein. The profile shows about 55,000 distinct CDR3 sequences, approximately 25% of them singletons. This CDR3 spans 12 amino acids. V was pared by 8 bases and J by 7 bases, with 14 bases between. The germline V gene has CDR1 MNHNY and CDR2 SVGAGI (reference sequence). This clonotype was picked up one time. Its matching antigen is unknown. This likely comes from a read error, as the CDR3 has no conserved phenylalanine or tryptophan at its end.

The chain combines TRBV6-6 with TRBJ1-1; D unclear. The TCR comes from a man aged 55 to 70 with HTLV-1-associated myelopathy (HAM/TSP). The specimen sequenced was PBMCs. CDR3 amino acids: CASRFITGEAFL. The CDR3 nucleotides are TGTGCCAGCCGATTTATAACTGGTGAAGCTTTCCTT.